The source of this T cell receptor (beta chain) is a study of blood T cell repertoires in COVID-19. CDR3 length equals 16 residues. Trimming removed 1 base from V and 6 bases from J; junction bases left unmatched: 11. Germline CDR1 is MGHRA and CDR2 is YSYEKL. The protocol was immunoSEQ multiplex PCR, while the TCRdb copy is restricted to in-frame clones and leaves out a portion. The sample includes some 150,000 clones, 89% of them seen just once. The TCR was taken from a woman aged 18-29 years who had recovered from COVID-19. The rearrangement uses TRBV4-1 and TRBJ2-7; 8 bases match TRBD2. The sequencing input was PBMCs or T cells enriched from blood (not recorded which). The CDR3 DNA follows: TGCGCCAGCAGCCAAGGTCTATTAGCGGGACCGCGCGAGCAGTACTTC. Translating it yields CASSQGLLAGPREQYF.